These 14 T cell receptor beta chains share one sample of origin, sequenced in a study of metastatic and nonmetastatic thyroid tumors. Using MiXCR, TCRdb re-called clones from the PCR reads. This sample has tens of thousands of clones, with 13% found just once. Thyroid surgery was performed in patients who had received no treatment beforehand. Sequences were obtained from blood. These receptors all come from a female donor with papillary thyroid cancer or a benign thyroid nodule (not recorded which). Some clones in this sample may be carry-over from other donors' samples.

Note on this clone: One base away lies a much larger clone, so this may be a sequencing read error. Other DNA variants within this sample encode the same CDR3. V is TRBV9 and J is TRBJ2-1; no clear D. The CDR3 consists of 14 residues. V dropped 0 bases and J dropped 6 bases, with 10 bases sitting between them. Germline V gene lookup returns CDR1 SGDLS and CDR2 YYNGEE. CDR3 sequence reads: CASSVEAGFNEQFF. The DNA for the CDR3 is TGTGCCAGCAGCGTAGAAGCTGGATTCAATGAGCAGTTCTTC.

The sample holds a few counts of this clone. One junction end disagrees with the germline gene, perhaps due to a read error. The chain has TRBV12-3 or TRBV12-4 and TRBJ2-2; 8 positions match TRBD2. The length of the CDR3 is 15 residues. CDR3 bases: TGCGCCAGCACCGCCGGGACTAGAGGGACGGGGGAGCTGTTTTTT. Its translation is CASTAGTRGTGELFF.

This clone was found many times. The same CDR3 arises from other DNA sequences in this sample as well. For the CDR3, the DNA is TGCAGTGCTCACTCCGCACCTAGACAGGGTCAGAAGGAGACCCAGTACTTC. Protein product: CSAHSAPRQGQKETQYF. The chain joins TRBV20-1 to TRBJ2-5; 7 positions match TRBD1. The CDR3 runs 17 residues. The V gene's germline CDR1 is DFQATT and CDR2 SNEGSKA (reference sequence). The trim removed 5 bases at V and 5 bases at J, leaving 20 bases unmatched.

The rearrangement uses TRBV9 and TRBJ2-2; D not certain. From germline, CDR1 is SGDLS and CDR2 YYNGEE. The germline V and J ends were trimmed by 0 bases and 4 bases, with 13 bases remaining between them. CDR3 length: 16 residues. The CDR3 DNA follows: TGTGCCAGCAGCGTAGTCAGGAGTGGGGTCACCGGGGAGCTGTTTTTT. It is translated as CASSVVRSGVTGELFF.

Remarks on this clone: A clone one base away is much larger, so this may be a read error. The rearrangement joins TRBV10-2 to TRBJ1-1; D gene unclear. Deletions cut 5 bases from V and 3 bases from J, with 10 bases between. Germline V gene lookup returns CDR1 WSHSY and CDR2 SAAADI. CDR3 length: 13 residues. CDR3 sequence: CASSQQPDTEAFF. DNA of the CDR3: TGCGCCAGCAGTCAACAGCCGGACACTGAAGCTTTCTTT.

This clone appeared many times. V and J are TRBV20-1 and TRBJ1-5; the match to TRBD1 covers 8 bases. Germline V gene lookup returns CDR1 DFQATT and CDR2 SNEGSKA (reference sequence). J lost 0 bases, V lost 5 bases, and 12 bases had no gene match. This CDR3 spans 17 amino acids. The CDR3 loop reads CSAGRDRRGYSNQPQHF. DNA of the CDR3: TGCAGTGCTGGCCGGGACAGGAGAGGGTATAGCAATCAGCCCCAGCATTTT.

This chain uses TRBV11-2 with TRBJ2-2; D is unresolved. This CDR3 is 14 amino acids long. Germline loops: CDR1 SGHAT, CDR2 FQNNGV. The CDR3 sequence is CVSSWARATGELFF. In DNA, the CDR3 is TGTGTTAGCAGCTGGGCACGGGCCACCGGGGAGCTGTTTTTT. Drawing the rest from reference TRBV11-2 and TRBJ2-2, the complete variable domain is EAGVAQSPRYKIIEKRQSVAFWCNPISGHATLYWYQQILGQGPKLLIQFQNNGVVDDSQLPKDRFSAERLKGVDSTLKIQPAKLEDSAVYLCVSSWARATGELFFGEGSRLTVL.

This clone appeared many times. The chain couples TRBV11-2 to TRBJ2-1; D gene ambiguous. This CDR3 contains 13 residues. CDR1 SGHAT and CDR2 FQNNGV come from the germline V gene. V was pared by 0 bases and J by 9 bases, with 9 bases between. This CDR3 reads CASSLDSSPEQFF. The CDR3, as DNA: TGTGCCAGCAGCTTAGATTCTTCGCCTGAGCAGTTCTTC.

This clone is labeled as medium-sized (0.01 to 0.1%). The chain has TRBV6-1 and TRBJ2-7; D is possibly TRBD1 or TRBD2 (7 bases each). The CDR3 contains 16 residues. Germline loops: CDR1 MNHNS, CDR2 SASEGT. Trimming cost V 6 bases and J 1 base, with 19 bases left between them. The CDR3 region is CASRSYSGGGSYEQYF. In DNA, the CDR3 is TGTGCCAGCAGAAGCTACTCAGGGGGGGGATCCTACGAGCAGTACTTC.

This clone was counted many times. The CDR3 here is CAWSVPASYTGELFF. The DNA of the CDR3 is TGTGCCTGGAGTGTACCAGCCTCATACACCGGGGAGCTGTTTTTT. The chain couples TRBV30 to TRBJ2-2; unclear D gene. The CDR3 totals 15 residues. Germline V gene sequence: CDR1 GTSNPN, CDR2 SVGIG (reference sequence). V shed 0 bases and J shed 3 bases, with 11 bases lying between them.

The chain links TRBV7-2 to TRBJ1-2, with TRBD1 as a possible D gene (5 bases). Germline assignment: CDR1 SGHTA and CDR2 FQGNSA. The CDR3 loop spans 15 amino acids. The V and J ends lost 0 bases and 6 bases respectively, with 14 bases between them. CDR3 residues: CASSLAGPGNNGYTF. The CDR3 DNA follows: TGTGCCAGCAGCTTAGCAGGACCAGGGAACAATGGCTACACCTTC.

The sample holds many counts of this clone. This chain joins TRBV9 and TRBJ2-7, with D maybe TRBD2 (6 bases). The CDR3 covers 15 residues. The V gene lost 3 bases and the J gene lost 1 base, with 14 bases spanning the gap. CDR1 and CDR2 from the germline V gene are SGDLS and YYNGEE. The DNA for the CDR3 is TGTGCCAGCAGCGGGAGCTTTGGGGGGTCCTACGAGCAGTACTTC. Amino acids: CASSGSFGGSYEQYF.

With respect to this clone: One junction end disagrees with the germline gene, perhaps due to a read error. The gene calls are TRBV3-1 and TRBJ1-2; D is ambiguous. Per germline, CDR1 LGHDT and CDR2 YNNKEL (reference sequence). The CDR3 covers 15 residues. The CDR3 sequence is CPSSRGGAANYGYTF. Written as DNA, the CDR3 is TGTCCCAGCAGCCGAGGAGGAGCTGCTAACTATGGCTACACCTTC.

This clone appeared many times. The chain carries TRBV30 and TRBJ1-6; 7 bases fit TRBD1. The V gene's germline CDR1 is GTSNPN and CDR2 SVGIG (reference sequence). The ends lost 5 bases at V and 7 bases at J; junction bases unmatched: 11. This CDR3 has 15 amino acids. The CDR3 is CAWYRGSGTNSPLHF. CDR3 coding DNA: TGTGCCTGGTACAGGGGTTCAGGGACGAATTCACCCCTCCACTTT.